This TCR beta chain is from a study of cytomegalovirus exposure and HLA in healthy donors. The PCR was carried out with 60 Vbeta primers and 13 Jbeta primers. Assay used: immunoSEQ multiplex PCR; TCRdb lists only in-frame clones, some missing. This table has 150,000 to 180,000 clones, approximately 74% appearing once. Germline loops: CDR1 MGHRA, CDR2 YSYEKL. Deletions cut 4 bases from V and 6 bases from J, with 11 bases between. This CDR3 contains 13 residues. The source of this sequence is a man in his late teens or twenties in good health and CMV-seronegative. The specimen sequenced was PBMCs. This chain uses TRBV4-1 with TRBJ2-3; no firm D call. The DNA for the CDR3 is TGCGCCAGCAGCCCCTACCTGGGCGATACGCAGTATTTT. Its protein product is CASSPYLGDTQYF.